Below are 8 T cell receptor beta chains sequenced from a single sample in a study of control samples from healthy donors and cancer patients. The data were produced by immunoSEQ multiplex PCR, yet TCRdb's version contains in-frame clones alone and is incomplete. The data contain approximately 58,000 clones, about nine tenths of them singletons. Sequences were obtained from PBMCs. These receptors were taken from a man between 60 and 75 years old with head and neck cancer.

The chain uses TRBV5-6 and TRBJ2-1; TRBD1 agrees at 7 bases. The germline CDR1 and CDR2 sequences are SGHDT and YYEEEE. The CDR3 length is 13 residues. The J segment lost 11 bases and the V segment lost 3 bases, leaving 8 bases of the junction unmatched. The CDR3 sequence is CASSSLTQGQQFF. CDR3 bases: TGTGCCAGCAGCTCGCTGACACAGGGGCAGCAGTTCTTC.

J is TRBJ2-2 and V is TRBV5-5; no clear D gene. The germline V gene encodes CDR1 SGHKS and CDR2 YYEKEE (reference sequence). CDR3 length: 13 amino acids. V was shortened by 2 bases and J by 8 bases, with 10 bases between the two germline ends. The CDR3 sequence is CASSFLVAGELFF. CDR3 nucleotide sequence: TGTGCCAGCAGCTTTTTGGTCGCGGGGGAGCTGTTTTTT.

The V and J genes are TRBV4-3 and TRBJ1-3; D uncertain. This CDR3 spans 16 amino acids. Germline V CDR1 and CDR2: LGHNA, YSLEER. The germline V and J ends were trimmed by 4 bases and 2 bases, with 15 bases remaining between them. CDR3 DNA sequence: TGCGCCAGCAGCCCCCAAAGGGAGATAACTGGAAACACCATATATTTT. Encoded protein: CASSPQREITGNTIYF.

This chain joins TRBV9 and TRBJ2-2; the D gene is possibly TRBD2 (6 bases). From germline, CDR1 is SGDLS and CDR2 YYNGEE. V was trimmed by 0 bases and J by 0 bases, leaving 9 bases between them. This CDR3 spans 16 amino acids. CDR3 in amino acids: CASSVAPGANTGELFF. CDR3 DNA: TGTGCCAGCAGCGTAGCTCCGGGGGCGAACACCGGGGAGCTGTTTTTT.

J is TRBJ2-5 and V is TRBV6-2 or TRBV6-3, with TRBD2 matching 9 bases. J gave up 3 bases and V 2 bases, and 13 bases lay outside the gene matches. Germline assignment: CDR1 MNHEY and CDR2 SVGEGT. There are 18 residues in the CDR3. The CDR3 DNA follows: TGTGCCAGCAGTTACGGGCTAGCGGGGAGTAACTTAAAAGAGACCCAGTACTTC. As protein: CASSYGLAGSNLKETQYF.

The chain joins TRBV5-4 to TRBJ2-5; D is perhaps TRBD1 (5 bases). Germline lookup yields CDR1 SGHNT and CDR2 YYREEE (reference sequence). This CDR3 is built from 15 residues. Trimming removed 0 bases at V and 5 bases at J, with 14 bases between. CDR3 coding DNA: TGTGCCAGCAGCTTGGCCAAGGCGGCAGGGGAGACCCAGTACTTC. Translating it yields CASSLAKAAGETQYF.

CDR3 nucleotides: TGTGCCAGCAGGCTCACAGGGGGCGCTAACTATGGCTACACCTTC. Translating it yields CASRLTGGANYGYTF. The chain joins TRBV6-5 to TRBJ1-2; TRBD1 aligns across 9 bases. The CDR3 is 15 residues long. Trimming cost V 6 bases and J 0 bases; bases outside gene matches: 5. Germline loops: CDR1 MNHEY, CDR2 SVGAGI.

The chain has TRBV5-1 and TRBJ2-1; the match to TRBD1 covers 12 bases. The V segment lost 0 bases and the J segment 5 bases; nucleotides outside the gene matches: 3. Germline loops: CDR1 SGHRS, CDR2 YFSETQ. The CDR3 sequence is 16 residues long. The CDR3 loop reads CASSLEGQGAHNEQFF. The CDR3 DNA follows: TGCGCCAGCAGCTTGGAGGGACAGGGGGCACACAATGAGCAGTTCTTC.